Included here is one TCR beta chain sequence, with context. What it binds is unknown. The survey-level immunoSEQ assay was used. Generated by immunoSEQ multiplex PCR, the TCRdb table keeps only in-frame clones and is missing some. The sample yields approximately 24,000 clones, 81% seen once. The data stem from a study of STAT5B mutations in CD4+ large granular lymphocyte leukemia. V shed 6 bases and J 6 bases; nucleotides not matched to a gene: 5. The CDR3 sequence is 13 residues long. The germline V gene encodes CDR1 SNHLY and CDR2 FYNNEI. Study conclusions and caveats: TRBV06-family usage was enriched in top patient clones (8/27) versus controls (2/35). Main leukemic clonotypes were patient-specific, but 25% appeared at low frequency elsewhere.

Source material: CD4+ T cells from blood buffy coats. The V gene is TRBV2, the J gene TRBJ2-1, with 7 bases aligning to TRBD1. The TCR originated in a human donor in good health. The CDR3 DNA reads TGTGCCAGCAGGGGGGACAGCCCCAATGAGCAGTTCTTC. Translated, it gives CASRGDSPNEQFF.